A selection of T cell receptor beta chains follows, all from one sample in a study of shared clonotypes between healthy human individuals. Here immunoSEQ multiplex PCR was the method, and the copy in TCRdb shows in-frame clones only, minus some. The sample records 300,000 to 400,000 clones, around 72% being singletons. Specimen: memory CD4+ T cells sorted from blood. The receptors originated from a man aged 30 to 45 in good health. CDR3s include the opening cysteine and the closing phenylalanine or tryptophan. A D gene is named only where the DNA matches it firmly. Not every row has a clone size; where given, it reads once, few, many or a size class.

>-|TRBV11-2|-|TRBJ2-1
TGTGCCAGCAGCCAGACGGCGCCTAACAATGAGCAGTTCTTC
CASSQTAPNNEQFF
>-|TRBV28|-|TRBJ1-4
TGTGCCAGCACAGGGGCCCGGGCAACTAATGAAAAACTGTTTTTT
CASTGARATNEKLFF
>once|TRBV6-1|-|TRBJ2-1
TGTGCCAGCAGTGAAGGCACTATCGAAACCAATGAGCAGTTCTTC
CASSEGTIETNEQFF
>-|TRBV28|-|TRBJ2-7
TGTGCCAGCAGTCCCGATAGCGGTTTCACGTCCTACGAGCAGTACTTC
CASSPDSGFTSYEQYF
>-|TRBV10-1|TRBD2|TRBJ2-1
TGCGCCAGCAGTGAACTAGCGGGAGGAAAGTTCTTC
CASSELAGGKFF
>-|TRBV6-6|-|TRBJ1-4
TGTGCCAGCATCAAGGGAGTAGGGGCTACTGAAAAACTGTTTTTT
CASIKGVGATEKLFF
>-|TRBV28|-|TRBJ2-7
TGTGCCAGCAGGGGCGAGGTTTACGAGCAGTACTTC
CASRGEVYEQYF
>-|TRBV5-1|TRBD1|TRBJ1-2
TGCGCCAGCAGCCGCGGGACAGGAATTAACTATGGCTACACCTTC
CASSRGTGINYGYTF
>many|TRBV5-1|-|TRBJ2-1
TGCGCCAGCAGCTTGGGGAGGAATGAGCAGTTCTTC
CASSLGRNEQFF
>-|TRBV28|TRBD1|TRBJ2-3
TGTGCCAGCGATTCAAGACAGGGCGGTCATACGCAGTATTTT
CASDSRQGGHTQYF
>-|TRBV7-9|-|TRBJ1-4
TGTGCCAGCAGCTTCTACCGTCACGCAACTAATGAAAAACTGTTTTTT
CASSFYRHATNEKLFF
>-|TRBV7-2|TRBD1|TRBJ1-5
TGTGCCAGCAGCCCCGCGGCCGGACAGGGGTCTCCCCAGCATTTT
CASSPAAGQGSPQHF
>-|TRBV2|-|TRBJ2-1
TGTGCCAGCAGCGCTCTGAGGGGGGGCAATGAGCAGTTCTTC
CASSALRGGNEQFF
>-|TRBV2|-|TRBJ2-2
TGTGCCAGCAGTGAACAAGGTTTTCCCACCGGGGAGCTGTTTTTT
CASSEQGFPTGELFF
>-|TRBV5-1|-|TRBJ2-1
TGCGCCAGCAGCCCGGACAGAAGCTCCTACAATGAGCAGTTCTTC
CASSPDRSSYNEQFF
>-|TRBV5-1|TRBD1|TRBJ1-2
TGCGCCAGCAGCTTGGTACAGGGGAGTGGCTACACCTTC
CASSLVQGSGYTF
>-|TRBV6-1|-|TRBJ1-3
TGTGCCAGCAGTGATAAGGGTACTGGAAACACCATATATTTT
CASSDKGTGNTIYF
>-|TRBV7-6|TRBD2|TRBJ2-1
TGTGCCAGCAGCTTTGTACTAGCGGCCTCCTACAATGAGCAGTTCTTC
CASSFVLAASYNEQFF
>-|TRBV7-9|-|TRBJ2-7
TGTGCCAGCAGCTTTTTGTTCTACGAGCAGTACTTC
CASSFLFYEQYF
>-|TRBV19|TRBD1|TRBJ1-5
TGTGCCAGTAGTATAGATCGACAGGGCCAGCATTTT
CASSIDRQGQHF
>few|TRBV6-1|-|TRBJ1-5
TGTGCCAGCAGTGAGGGACACCATAGCAATCAGCCCCAGCATTTT
CASSEGHHSNQPQHF
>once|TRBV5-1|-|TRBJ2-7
TGCGCCAGCAGCGTAGGGCTATCCGGCTACGAGCAGTACTTC
CASSVGLSGYEQYF
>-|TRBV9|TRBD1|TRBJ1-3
TGTGCCAGCAGCGTTGGACAGGGCGCTGGAAACACCATATATTTT
CASSVGQGAGNTIYF
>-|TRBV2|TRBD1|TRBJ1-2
TGTGCCAGCAGTGACGGGACAGGGGGCGCAGTCTACTATGGCTACACCTTC
CASSDGTGGAVYYGYTF
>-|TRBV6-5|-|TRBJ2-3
TGTGCCAGCAAGGGGTTAGGTACGCAGTATTTT
CASKGLGTQYF
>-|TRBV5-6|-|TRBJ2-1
TGTGCCAGCAGCTTCCTATCCTACAATGAGCAGTTCTTC
CASSFLSYNEQFF
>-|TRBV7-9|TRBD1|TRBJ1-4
TGTGCCAGCAGCTTATTAACAGGGGGTGAAAAACTGTTTTTT
CASSLLTGGEKLFF